Reported below is one T cell receptor (beta chain). This clone turned up a few times. The target of this receptor is not known. Base qualities are missing; no much larger clone stands one base away. The entire amount of isolated RNA was reverse transcribed using the High Capacity cDNA Reverse Transcription Kit, so the sequenced TCRB transcripts were expressed ones. Deep immunoSEQ sequencing was performed on naive, central memory and regulatory T cell samples, with an average of around 3.4 million total reads per sample. Sorted cells were lysed in RLT buffer, and RNA was extracted using DNase-treated RNeasy Micro or Mini kits according to cell number. To prevent cross-contamination, every cell subset was processed on its own, while patient and healthy donor samples were processed together. The immunoSEQ multiplex PCR was used to amplify TCRB sequences from cDNA, generating 87-bp fragments that spanned the CDR3 region. Sequencing of the amplicons was performed on the Illumina HiSeq platform. Processing in the source paper ran as follows. PCR bias was computationally corrected using synthetic template baselines, reads within Hamming distance 2 were collapsed, and singletons that could not be merged were discarded. By aligning reads against IMGT, V, D and J genes, CDR3 length, and insertions or deletions at six rearrangement sites were assigned. Clonotype counts were normalized to sorted cell number within each subset before computing true diversity and Gini coefficients with the tcR R package. Repertoire sharing was quantified using the overlap coefficient calculated on TCRB nucleotide sequences. TCRdb limited this immuneACCESS table to in-frame rearrangements with V and J called. A share of clones is missing; checked studies link under half to unresolved V genes, and the rest is unexplained. V and J calls and clone size are given by that table; D and trimming were obtained from the DNA. Present in this sample are more than 95,000 clones, about 26% of which were seen just once. The top ten hold more than 0.45% of the sample.

This entry comes from a study of beta chain features in type 1 diabetes (dated by TCRdb to about 2018). For the wider study: Mean age, gender distribution, total cell number and subset yield did not differ between patients and healthy donors. A total of 90 million to 140 million sorted cells were examined across all samples, and RNA yield correlated strongly with the number of cells per subset. The study compared TCRB repertoires of sorted circulating CD4+ T cell subsets between recently diagnosed type 1 diabetes patients and matched healthy donors. Regulatory and stem cell-like memory subsets were isolated from only 8 patients and roughly eight healthy donors, whereas naive and central memory subsets came from all 28 donors. What the research found in general, with its limitations: Fewer insertions and more nucleotide deletions at VDJ recombination sites were observed in patients with type 1 diabetes, implying thymic rearrangement abnormalities. Naive, central memory and regulatory TCRB repertoires appeared to be more similar among patients than among healthy donors. Because cDNA was sequenced instead of genomic DNA, activated cells with high expression could be over-represented, although the groups did not differ in activation or CD3 levels. Shorter templates might have been favored by PCR, but patient and control samples were amplified and corrected together, so both groups would have been affected equally by any skew. A moderate but significant shortening of TCRB CDR3 length was observed in type 1 diabetes patients in all four CD4+ subsets. HLA sub-analyses involved small numbers of individuals, so any influence of HLA type on TCRB rearrangement remained unresolved.

Trimming takes 6 bases from V and 7 bases from J, and the germline ends sit 15 bases apart. CDR1 and CDR2 (SNHLY, FYNNEI) derive from the germline V gene. Measured from the cysteine to the phenylalanine, the CDR3 is 14 residues long. Only the CDR3 portion is preserved as DNA: 42 bases, with reading frame beginning at the first base. Each donor gave one peripheral blood draw, roughly 120 mL on average, collected into heparinised tubes. Naive, central memory, regulatory and stem cell-like memory CD4+ T cells were sorted on a BD FACSAria II using a panel including CD45RO, CCR7, CD25, CD127, CD95 and CD27. A purity above 95% was achieved for all sorted populations. PBMCs were separated immediately by Lymphoprep density gradient centrifugation and were stained directly, without being cultured. Samples were stained and sorted in pairs, with one healthy donor and one patient per experiment, so that batch effects were minimized.

The receptor's source is a woman under 30 with type 1 diabetes. Rearrangement joined TRBV2 to TRBJ1-4; perhaps TRBD1 is the D gene, with 6 bases matching. Material for sequencing was central memory CD4+ T cells from blood. The CDR3 reads as follows: CASRRQEGVEKLFF. The DNA is as follows: TGTGCCAGCAGACGACAGGAAGGGGTTGAAAAACTGTTTTTT.